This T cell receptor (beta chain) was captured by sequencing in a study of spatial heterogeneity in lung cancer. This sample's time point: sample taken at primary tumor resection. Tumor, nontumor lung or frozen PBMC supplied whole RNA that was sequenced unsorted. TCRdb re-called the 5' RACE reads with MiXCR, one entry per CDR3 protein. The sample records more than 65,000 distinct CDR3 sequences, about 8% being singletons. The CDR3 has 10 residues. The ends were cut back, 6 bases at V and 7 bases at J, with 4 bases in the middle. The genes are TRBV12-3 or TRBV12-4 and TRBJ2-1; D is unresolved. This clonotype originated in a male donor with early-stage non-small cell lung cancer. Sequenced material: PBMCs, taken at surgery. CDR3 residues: CASSQNEQFF. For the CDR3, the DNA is TGTGCCAGCAGCCAAAATGAGCAGTTCTTC.